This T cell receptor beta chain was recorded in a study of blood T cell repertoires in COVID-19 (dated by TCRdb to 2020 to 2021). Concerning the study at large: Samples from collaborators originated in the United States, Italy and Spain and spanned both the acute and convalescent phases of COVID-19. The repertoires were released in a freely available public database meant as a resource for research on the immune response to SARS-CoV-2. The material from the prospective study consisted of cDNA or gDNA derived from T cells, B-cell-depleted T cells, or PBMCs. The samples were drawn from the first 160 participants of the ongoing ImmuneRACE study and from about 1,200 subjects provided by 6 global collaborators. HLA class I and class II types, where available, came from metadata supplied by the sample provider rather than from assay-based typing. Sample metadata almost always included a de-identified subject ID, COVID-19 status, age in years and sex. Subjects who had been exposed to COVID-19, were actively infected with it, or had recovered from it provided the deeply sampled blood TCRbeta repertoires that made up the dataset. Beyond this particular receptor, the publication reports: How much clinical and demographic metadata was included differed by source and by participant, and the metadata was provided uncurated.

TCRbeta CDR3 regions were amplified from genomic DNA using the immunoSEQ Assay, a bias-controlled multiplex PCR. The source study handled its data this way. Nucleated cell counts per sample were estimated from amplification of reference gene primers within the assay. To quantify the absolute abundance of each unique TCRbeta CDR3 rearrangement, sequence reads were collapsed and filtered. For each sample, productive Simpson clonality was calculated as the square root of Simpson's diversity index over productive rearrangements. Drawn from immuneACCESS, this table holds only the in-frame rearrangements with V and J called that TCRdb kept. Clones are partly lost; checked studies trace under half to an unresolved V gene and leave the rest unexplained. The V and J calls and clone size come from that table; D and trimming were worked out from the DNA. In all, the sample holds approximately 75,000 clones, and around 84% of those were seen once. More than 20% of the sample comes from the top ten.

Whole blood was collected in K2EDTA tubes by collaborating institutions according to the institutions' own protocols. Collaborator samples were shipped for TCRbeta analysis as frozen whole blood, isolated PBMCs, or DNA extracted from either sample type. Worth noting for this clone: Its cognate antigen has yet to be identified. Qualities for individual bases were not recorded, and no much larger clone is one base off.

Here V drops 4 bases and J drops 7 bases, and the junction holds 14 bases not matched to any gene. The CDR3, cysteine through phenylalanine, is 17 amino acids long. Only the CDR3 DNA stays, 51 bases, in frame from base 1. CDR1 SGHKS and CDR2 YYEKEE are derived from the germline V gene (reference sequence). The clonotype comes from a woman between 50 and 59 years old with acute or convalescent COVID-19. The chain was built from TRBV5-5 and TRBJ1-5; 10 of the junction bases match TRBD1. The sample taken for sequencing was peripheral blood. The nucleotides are TGTGCCAGCAGCCCCCCATTTGGGACAGGGGTTGACCAGCCCCAGCATTTT. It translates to CASSPPFGTGVDQPQHF.